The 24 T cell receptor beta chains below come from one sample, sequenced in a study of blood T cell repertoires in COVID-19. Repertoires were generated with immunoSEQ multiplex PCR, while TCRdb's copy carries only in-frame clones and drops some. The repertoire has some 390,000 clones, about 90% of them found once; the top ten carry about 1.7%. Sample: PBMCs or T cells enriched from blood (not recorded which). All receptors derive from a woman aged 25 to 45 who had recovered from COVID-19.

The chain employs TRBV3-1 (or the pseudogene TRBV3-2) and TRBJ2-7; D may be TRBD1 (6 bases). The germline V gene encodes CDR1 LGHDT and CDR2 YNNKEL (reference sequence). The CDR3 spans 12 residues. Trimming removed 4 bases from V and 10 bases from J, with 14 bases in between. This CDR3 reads CASSPDRSYQYF. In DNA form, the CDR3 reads TGTGCCAGCAGCCCCGACAGGTCGTATCAGTACTTC.

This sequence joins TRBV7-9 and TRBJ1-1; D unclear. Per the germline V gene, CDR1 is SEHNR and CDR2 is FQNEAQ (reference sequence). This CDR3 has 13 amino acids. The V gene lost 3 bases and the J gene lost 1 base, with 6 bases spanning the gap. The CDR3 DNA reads TGTGCCAGCAGCTTTCGGGAGAACACTGAAGCTTTCTTT. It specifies CASSFRENTEAFF.

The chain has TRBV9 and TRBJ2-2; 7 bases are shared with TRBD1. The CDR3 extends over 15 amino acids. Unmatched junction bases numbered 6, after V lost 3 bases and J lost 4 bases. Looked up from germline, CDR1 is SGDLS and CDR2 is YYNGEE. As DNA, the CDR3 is TGTGCCAGCAGCGCGTCGGGACAGACCACCGGGGAGCTGTTTTTT. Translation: CASSASGQTTGELFF.

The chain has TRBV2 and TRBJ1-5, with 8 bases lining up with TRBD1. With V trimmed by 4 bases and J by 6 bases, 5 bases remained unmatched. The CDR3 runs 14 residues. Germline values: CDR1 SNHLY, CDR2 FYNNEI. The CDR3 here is CASSATGGRQPQHF. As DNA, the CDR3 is TGTGCCAGCAGTGCTACAGGGGGACGTCAGCCCCAGCATTTT.

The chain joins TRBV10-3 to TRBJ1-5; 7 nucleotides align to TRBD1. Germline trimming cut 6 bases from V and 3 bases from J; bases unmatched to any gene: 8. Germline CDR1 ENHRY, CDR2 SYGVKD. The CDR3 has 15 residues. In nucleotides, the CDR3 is TGTGCCATCAGCCCAAAGGGGGCACCCAATCAGCCCCAGCATTTT. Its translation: CAISPKGAPNQPQHF.

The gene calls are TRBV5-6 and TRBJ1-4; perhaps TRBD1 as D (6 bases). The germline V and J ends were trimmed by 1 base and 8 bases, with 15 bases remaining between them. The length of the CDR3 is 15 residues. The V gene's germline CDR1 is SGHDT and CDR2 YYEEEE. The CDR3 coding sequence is TGTGCCAGCAGCTTGTACAGGGAGGGCGGGGAAAAACTGTTTTTT. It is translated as CASSLYREGGEKLFF.

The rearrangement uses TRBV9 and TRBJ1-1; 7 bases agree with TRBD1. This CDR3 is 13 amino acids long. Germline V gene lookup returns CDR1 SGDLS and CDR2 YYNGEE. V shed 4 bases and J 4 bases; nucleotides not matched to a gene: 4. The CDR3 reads CASSSQGGTEAFF. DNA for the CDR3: TGTGCCAGCAGCTCTCAGGGGGGCACTGAAGCTTTCTTT.

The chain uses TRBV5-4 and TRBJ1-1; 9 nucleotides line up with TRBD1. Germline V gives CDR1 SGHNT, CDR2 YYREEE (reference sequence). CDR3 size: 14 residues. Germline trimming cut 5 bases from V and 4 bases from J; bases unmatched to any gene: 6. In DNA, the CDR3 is TGTGCCAGCAGGGAACAGGGGGCGGCCACTGAAGCTTTCTTT. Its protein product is CASREQGAATEAFF.

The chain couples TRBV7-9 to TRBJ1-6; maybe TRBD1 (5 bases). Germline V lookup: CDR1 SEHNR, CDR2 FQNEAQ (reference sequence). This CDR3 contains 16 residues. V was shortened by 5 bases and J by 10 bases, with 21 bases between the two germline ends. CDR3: CASSQTAGDFRSPLHF. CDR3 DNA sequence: TGTGCCAGCAGCCAAACCGCGGGGGATTTTAGGTCACCCCTCCACTTT. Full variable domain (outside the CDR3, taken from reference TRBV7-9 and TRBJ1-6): DTGVSQNPRHKITKRGQNVTFRCDPISEHNRLYWYRQTLGQGPEFLTYFQNEAQLEKSRLLSDRFSAERPKGSFSTLEIQRTEQGDSAMYLCASSQTAGDFRSPLHFGNGTRLTVT.

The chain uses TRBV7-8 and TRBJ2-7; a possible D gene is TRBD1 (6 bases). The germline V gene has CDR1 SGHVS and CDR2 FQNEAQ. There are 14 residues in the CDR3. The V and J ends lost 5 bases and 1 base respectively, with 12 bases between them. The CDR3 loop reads CASSPGTLSYEQYF. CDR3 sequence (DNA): TGTGCCAGCAGCCCCGGGACATTGTCCTACGAGCAGTACTTC.

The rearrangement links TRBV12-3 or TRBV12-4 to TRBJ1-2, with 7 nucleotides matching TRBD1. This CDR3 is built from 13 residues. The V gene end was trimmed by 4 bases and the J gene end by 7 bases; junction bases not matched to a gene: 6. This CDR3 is CASSYRGGGGYTF. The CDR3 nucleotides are TGTGCCAGCAGTTACAGGGGTGGCGGTGGCTACACCTTC.

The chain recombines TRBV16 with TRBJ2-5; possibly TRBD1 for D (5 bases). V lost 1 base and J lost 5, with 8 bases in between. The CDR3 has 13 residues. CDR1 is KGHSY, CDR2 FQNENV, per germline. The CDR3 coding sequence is TGTGCCAGCAGCCAATTTAAGGGGGAGACCCAGTACTTC. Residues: CASSQFKGETQYF.

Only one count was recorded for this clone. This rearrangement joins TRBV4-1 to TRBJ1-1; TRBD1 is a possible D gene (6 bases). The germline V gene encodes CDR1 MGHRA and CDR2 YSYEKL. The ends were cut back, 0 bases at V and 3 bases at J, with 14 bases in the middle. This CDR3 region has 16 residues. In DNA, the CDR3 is TGCGCCAGCAGCCAAGAAGGAGGACAGTTGGACACTGAAGCTTTCTTT. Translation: CASSQEGGQLDTEAFF.

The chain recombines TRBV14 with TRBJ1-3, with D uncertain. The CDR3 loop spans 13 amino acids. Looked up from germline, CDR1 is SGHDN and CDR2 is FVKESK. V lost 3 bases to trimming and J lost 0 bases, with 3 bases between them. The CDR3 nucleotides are TGTGCCAGCAGCCACCACTCTGGAAACACCATATATTTT. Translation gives CASSHHSGNTIYF.

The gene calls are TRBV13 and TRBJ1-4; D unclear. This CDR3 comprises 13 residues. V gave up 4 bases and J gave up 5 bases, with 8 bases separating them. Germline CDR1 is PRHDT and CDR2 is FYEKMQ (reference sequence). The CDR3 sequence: CASSSGSNEKLFF. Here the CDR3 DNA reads TGTGCCAGCAGCTCCGGGTCGAATGAAAAACTGTTTTTT. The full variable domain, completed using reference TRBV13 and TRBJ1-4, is AAGVIQSPRHLIKEKRETATLKCYPIPRHDTVYWYQQGPGQDPQFLISFYEKMQSDKGSIPDRFSAQQFSDYHSELNMSSLELGDSALYFCASSSGSNEKLFFGSGTQLSVL.

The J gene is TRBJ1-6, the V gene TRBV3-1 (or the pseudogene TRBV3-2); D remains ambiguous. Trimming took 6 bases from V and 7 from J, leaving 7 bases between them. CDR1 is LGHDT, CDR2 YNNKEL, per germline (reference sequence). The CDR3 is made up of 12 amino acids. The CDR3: CASSQTNSPLHF. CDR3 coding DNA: TGTGCCAGCAGTCAAACAAATTCACCCCTCCACTTT.

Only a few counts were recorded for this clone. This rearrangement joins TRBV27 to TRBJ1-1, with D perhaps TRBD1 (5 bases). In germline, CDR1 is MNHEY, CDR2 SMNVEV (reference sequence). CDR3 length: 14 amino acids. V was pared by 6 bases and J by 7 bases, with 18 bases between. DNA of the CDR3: TGTGCCAGCAGAAGGGGAAGGCTGCGTGGTGAAGCTTTCTTT. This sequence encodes CASRRGRLRGEAFF.

The CDR3 sequence is CASSFPWDTEGYTF. The CDR3 coding sequence is TGTGCCAGCAGCTTTCCATGGGACACGGAAGGCTACACCTTC. The rearrangement uses TRBV7-2 and TRBJ1-2, with TRBD1 as a possible D gene (6 bases). Trimming shortened V by 3 bases and J by 8 bases, and 16 bases separated the two germline ends. CDR1 is SGHTA, CDR2 FQGNSA, per germline. The CDR3 extends over 14 amino acids.

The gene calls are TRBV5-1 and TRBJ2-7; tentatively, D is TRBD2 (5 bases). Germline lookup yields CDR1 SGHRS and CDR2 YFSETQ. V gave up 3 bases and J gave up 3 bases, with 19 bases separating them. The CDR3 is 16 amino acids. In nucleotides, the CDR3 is TGCGCCAGCAGCTCCGGGGTGAATCCTCAAATCTACGAGCAGTACTTC. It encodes CASSSGVNPQIYEQYF.

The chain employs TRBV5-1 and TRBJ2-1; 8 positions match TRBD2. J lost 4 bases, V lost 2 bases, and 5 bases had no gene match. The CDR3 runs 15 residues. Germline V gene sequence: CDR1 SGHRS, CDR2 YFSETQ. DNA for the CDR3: TGCGCCAGCAGCTTATCACGGGAGGGGTACAATGAGCAGTTCTTC. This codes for CASSLSREGYNEQFF.

The CDR3 loop is CASSSLGRPRISTDTQYF. Here the CDR3 DNA reads TGTGCCAGCAGCTCGCTGGGGAGGCCACGTATTAGCACAGATACGCAGTATTTT. The chain employs TRBV11-2 and TRBJ2-3, with D possibly being TRBD2 (6 bases). Trimming stripped 4 bases from V and 0 bases from J, with 20 bases between. This CDR3 is built from 18 residues. Germline V CDR1 and CDR2: SGHAT, FQNNGV.

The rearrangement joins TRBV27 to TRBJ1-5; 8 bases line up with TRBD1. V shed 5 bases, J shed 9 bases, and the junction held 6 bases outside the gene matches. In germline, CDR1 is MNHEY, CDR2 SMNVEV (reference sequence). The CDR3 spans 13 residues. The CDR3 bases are TGTGCCAGCAGTGCAACAGGGGGTCGGCCCCAGCATTTT. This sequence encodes CASSATGGRPQHF.

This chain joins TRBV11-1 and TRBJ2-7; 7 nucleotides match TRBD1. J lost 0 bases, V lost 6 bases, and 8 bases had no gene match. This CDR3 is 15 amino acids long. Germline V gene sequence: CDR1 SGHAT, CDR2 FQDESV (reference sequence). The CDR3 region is CASRSRTGSSYEQYF. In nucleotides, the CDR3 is TGTGCCAGCAGATCCCGGACAGGCAGCTCCTACGAGCAGTACTTC.

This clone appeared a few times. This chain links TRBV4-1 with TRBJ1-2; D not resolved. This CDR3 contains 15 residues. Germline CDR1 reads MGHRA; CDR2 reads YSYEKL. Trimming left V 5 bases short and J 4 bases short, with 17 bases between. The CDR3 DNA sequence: TGCGCCAGCAGCTCTCTGGTCGGCGGAACCTATGGCTACACCTTC. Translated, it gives CASSSLVGGTYGYTF.